This TCR beta chain is drawn from a study of blood T cell repertoires in COVID-19. Across the study: T cells, B-cell-depleted T cells, or PBMCs provided the cDNA or gDNA that served as material.

The sample holds one count of this clone. Per the authors' pipeline: Using reference gene primer amplification, nucleated cell counts were estimated. Some clones are missing from TCRdb's copy, which holds only in-frame ones; the method was immunoSEQ multiplex PCR. That table supplies the V and J calls and clone size; D and trimming were determined from the DNA. The sample yields hundreds of thousands of clones, roughly 80% seen once. Sequenced material: peripheral blood. The clonotype originates from a woman of 80 years or more with COVID-19, enrolled during active disease.

This CDR3 is CASRGTLETQYF. Here the CDR3 DNA reads TGTGCCAGCAGGGGGACACTAGAGACCCAGTACTTC. The chain recombines TRBV7-2 with TRBJ2-5; TRBD1 might be the D (6 bases). The CDR3 is 12 residues long. Trimming took off 6 bases at V and 4 bases at J, with 9 bases between the two ends. CDR1 and CDR2 from the germline V gene are SGHTA and FQGNSA.